This TCR beta chain derives from a study of T-cell memory formation after mild COVID-19. TCRdb independently ran MiXCR on the 5' RACE reads; one entry per CDR3 protein. Of roughly 52,000 distinct CDR3 sequences listed, about 7.3% are singletons. Study observations and caveats: Clones that contracted from day 15 to 85 had balanced CD4/CD8; later expanders were CD4+ biased. Contracting CD4+ clones sat mainly in CM and EM; CD8+ in EMRA.

V shed 5 bases and J 2 bases; nucleotides not matched to a gene: 13. The CDR3 is 17 amino acids. Looked up from germline, CDR1 is MGHRA and CDR2 is YSYEKL. A few counts support this clonotype. The antigen remains undetermined. Sequenced: PBMCs or a T cell subset sorted from them (not recorded which). This rearrangement joins TRBV4-1 to TRBJ1-2; 8 bases align to TRBD1. The receptor's source is a man between 18 and 35 years old who had mild COVID-19 (a few samples of this study predate the infection). Cell type and time point are not known. The CDR3 is CASSFTSGTGTNYGYTF. The CDR3 DNA reads TGCGCCAGCAGCTTCACCTCCGGGACAGGCACGAACTATGGCTACACCTTC.